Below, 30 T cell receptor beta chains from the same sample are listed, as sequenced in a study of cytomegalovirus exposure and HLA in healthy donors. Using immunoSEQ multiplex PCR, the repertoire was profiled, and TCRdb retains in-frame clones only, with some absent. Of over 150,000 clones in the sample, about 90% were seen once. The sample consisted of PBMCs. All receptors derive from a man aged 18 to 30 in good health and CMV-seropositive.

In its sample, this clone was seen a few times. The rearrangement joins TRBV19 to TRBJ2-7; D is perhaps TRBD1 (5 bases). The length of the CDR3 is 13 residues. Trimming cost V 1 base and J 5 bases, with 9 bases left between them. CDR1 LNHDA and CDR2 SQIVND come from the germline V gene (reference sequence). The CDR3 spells CASSIVGRDEQYF. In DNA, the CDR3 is TGTGCCAGTAGTATAGTCGGCAGGGACGAGCAGTACTTC. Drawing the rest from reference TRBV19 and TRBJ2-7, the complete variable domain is DGGITQSPKYLFRKEGQNVTLSCEQNLNHDAMYWYRQDPGQGLRLIYYSQIVNDFQKGDIAEGYSVSREKKESFPLTVTSAQKNPTAFYLCASSIVGRDEQYFGPGTRLTVT.

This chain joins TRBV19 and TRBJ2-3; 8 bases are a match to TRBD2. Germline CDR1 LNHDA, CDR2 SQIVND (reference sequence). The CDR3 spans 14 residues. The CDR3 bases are TGTGCTACGGGCGGGAGGCCTCGCACAGATACGCAGTATTTT. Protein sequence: CATGGRPRTDTQYF.

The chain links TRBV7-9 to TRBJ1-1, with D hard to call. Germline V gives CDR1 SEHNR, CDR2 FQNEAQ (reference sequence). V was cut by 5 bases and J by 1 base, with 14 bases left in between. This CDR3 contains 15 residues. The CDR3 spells CASSQLLTRNTEAFF. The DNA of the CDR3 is TGTGCCAGCAGCCAATTATTAACACGGAACACTGAAGCTTTCTTT.

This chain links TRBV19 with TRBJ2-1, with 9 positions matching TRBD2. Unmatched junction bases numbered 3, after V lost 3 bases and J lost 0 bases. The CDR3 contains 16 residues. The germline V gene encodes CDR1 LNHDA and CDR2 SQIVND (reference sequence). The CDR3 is CASSIRSGSSYNEQFF. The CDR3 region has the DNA TGTGCCAGTAGTATTCGTAGCGGGAGCTCCTACAATGAGCAGTTCTTC.

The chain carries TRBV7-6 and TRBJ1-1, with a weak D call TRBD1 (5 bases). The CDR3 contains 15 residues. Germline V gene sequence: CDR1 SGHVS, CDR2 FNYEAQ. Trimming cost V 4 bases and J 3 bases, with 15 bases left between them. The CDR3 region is CASSSGTGRDTEAFF. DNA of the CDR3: TGTGCCAGCAGCTCCGGGACCGGGAGGGACACTGAAGCTTTCTTT.

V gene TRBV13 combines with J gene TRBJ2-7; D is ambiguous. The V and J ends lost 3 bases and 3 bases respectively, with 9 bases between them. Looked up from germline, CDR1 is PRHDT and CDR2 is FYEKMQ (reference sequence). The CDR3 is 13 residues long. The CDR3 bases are TGTGCCAGCAGCTTTGGCCATAACTACGAGCAGTACTTC. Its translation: CASSFGHNYEQYF.

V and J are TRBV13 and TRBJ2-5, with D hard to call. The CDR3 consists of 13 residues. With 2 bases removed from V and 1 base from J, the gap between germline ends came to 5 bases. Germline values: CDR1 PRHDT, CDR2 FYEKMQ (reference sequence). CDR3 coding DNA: TGTGCCAGCAGCTTATACTCCCAAGAGACCCAGTACTTC. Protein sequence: CASSLYSQETQYF. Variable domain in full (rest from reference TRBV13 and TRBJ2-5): AAGVIQSPRHLIKEKRETATLKCYPIPRHDTVYWYQQGPGQDPQFLISFYEKMQSDKGSIPDRFSAQQFSDYHSELNMSSLELGDSALYFCASSLYSQETQYFGPGTRLLVL.

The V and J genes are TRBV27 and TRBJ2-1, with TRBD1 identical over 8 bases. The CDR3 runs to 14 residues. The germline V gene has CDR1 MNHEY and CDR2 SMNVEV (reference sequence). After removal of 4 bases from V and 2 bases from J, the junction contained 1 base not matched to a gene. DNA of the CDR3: TGTGCCAGCAGTTGGACAGGGCCCTACAATGAGCAGTTCTTC. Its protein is CASSWTGPYNEQFF.

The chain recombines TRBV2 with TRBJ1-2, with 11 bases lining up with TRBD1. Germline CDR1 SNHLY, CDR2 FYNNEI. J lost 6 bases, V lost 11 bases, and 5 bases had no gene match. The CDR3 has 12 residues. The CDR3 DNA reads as TGTGCCGGACAGGGGGCCCCCAATGGCTACACCTTC. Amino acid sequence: CAGQGAPNGYTF.

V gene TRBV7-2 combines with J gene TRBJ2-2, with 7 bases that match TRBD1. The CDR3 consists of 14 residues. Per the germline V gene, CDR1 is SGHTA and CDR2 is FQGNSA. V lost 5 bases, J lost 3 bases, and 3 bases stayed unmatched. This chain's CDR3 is CASSRDSYTGELFF. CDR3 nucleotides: TGTGCCAGCAGCCGGGACAGTTACACCGGGGAGCTGTTTTTT.

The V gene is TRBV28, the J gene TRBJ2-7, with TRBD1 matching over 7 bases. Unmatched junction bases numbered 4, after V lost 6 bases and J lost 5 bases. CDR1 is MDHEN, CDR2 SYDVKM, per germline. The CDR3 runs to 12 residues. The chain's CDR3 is CASRRGPNEQYF. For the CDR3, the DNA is TGTGCCAGCAGGAGGGGGCCAAACGAGCAGTACTTC.

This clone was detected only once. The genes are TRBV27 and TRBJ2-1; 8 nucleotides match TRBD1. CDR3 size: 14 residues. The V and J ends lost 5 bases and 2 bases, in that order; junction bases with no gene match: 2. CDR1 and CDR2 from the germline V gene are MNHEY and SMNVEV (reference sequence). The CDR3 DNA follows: TGTGCCAGCAGTGACAGGGGTCCCTACAATGAGCAGTTCTTC. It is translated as CASSDRGPYNEQFF.

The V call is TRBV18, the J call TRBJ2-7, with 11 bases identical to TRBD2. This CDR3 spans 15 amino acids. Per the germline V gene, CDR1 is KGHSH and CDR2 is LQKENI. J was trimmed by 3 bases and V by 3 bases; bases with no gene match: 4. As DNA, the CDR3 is TGTGCCAGCTCACCCCTCGGGACTAGCGGCTACGAGCAGTACTTC. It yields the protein CASSPLGTSGYEQYF. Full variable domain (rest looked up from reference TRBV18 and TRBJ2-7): NAGVMQNPRHLVRRRGQEARLRCSPMKGHSHVYWYRQLPEEGLKFMVYLQKENIIDESGMPKERFSAEFPKEGPSILRIQQVVRGDSAAYFCASSPLGTSGYEQYFGPGTRLTVT.

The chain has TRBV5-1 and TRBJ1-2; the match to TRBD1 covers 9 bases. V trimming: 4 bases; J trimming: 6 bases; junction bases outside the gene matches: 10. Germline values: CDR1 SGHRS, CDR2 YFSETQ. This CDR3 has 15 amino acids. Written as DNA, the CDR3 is TGCGCCAGCAGCCCGGGACAGGGCGTACTTGATGGCTACACCTTC. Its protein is CASSPGQGVLDGYTF.

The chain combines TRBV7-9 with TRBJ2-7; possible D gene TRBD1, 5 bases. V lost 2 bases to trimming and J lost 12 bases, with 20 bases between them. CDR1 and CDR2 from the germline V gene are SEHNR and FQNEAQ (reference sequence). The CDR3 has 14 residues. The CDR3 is CASSLTSTAGHRYF. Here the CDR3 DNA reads TGTGCCAGCAGCTTAACCTCTACCGCAGGACACCGGTACTTC.

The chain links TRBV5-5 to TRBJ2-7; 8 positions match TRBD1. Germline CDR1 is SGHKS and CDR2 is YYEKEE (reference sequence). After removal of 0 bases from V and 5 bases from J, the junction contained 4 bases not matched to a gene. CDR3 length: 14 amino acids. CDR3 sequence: CASSLGQGANEQYF. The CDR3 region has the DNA TGTGCCAGCAGCTTGGGGCAGGGGGCTAACGAGCAGTACTTC.

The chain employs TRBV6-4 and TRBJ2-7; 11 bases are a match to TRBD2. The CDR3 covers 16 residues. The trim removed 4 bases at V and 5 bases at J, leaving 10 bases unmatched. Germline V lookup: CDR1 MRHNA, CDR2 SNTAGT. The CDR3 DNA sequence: TGTGCCAGCAGTGTAAGGGTAGCGGGAGGGGTTAACGAGCAGTACTTC. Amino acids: CASSVRVAGGVNEQYF.

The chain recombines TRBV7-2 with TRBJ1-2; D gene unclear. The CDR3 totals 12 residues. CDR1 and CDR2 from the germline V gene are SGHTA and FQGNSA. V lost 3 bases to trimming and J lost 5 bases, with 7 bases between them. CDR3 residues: CASSLNGYGYTF. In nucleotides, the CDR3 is TGTGCCAGCAGCTTGAACGGGTATGGCTACACCTTC.

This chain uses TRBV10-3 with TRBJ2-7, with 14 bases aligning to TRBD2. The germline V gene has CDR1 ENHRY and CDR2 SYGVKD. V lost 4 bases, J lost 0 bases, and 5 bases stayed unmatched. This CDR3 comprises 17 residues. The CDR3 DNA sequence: TGTGCCATCAGTGTGACTAGCGGGAGGGCCGGCTCCTACGAGCAGTACTTC. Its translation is CAISVTSGRAGSYEQYF.

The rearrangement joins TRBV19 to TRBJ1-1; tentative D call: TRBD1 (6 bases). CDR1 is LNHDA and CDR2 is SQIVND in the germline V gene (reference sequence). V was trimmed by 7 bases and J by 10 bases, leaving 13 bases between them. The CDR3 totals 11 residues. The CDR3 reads CASTLGALAFF. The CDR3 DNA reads TGTGCCAGTACCCTGGGGGCTTTAGCTTTCTTT.

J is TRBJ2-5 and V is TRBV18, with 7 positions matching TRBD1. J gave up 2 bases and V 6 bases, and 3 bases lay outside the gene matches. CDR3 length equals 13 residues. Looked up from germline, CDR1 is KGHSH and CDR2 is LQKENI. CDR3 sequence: CASSWTGQETQYF. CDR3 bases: TGTGCCAGCTCCTGGACAGGACAAGAGACCCAGTACTTC.

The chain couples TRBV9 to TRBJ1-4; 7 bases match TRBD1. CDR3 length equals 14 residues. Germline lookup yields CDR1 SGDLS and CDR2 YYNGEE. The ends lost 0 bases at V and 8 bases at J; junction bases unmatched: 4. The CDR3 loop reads CASSVGGTDEKLFF. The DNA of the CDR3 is TGTGCCAGCAGCGTAGGTGGGACAGACGAAAAACTGTTTTTT.

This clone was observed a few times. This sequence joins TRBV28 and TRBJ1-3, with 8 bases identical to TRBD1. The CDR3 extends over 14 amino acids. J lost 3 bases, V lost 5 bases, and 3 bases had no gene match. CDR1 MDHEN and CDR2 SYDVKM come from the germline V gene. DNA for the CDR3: TGTGCCAGCAGTCCCGGACAGGGTGGAAACACCATATATTTT. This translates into CASSPGQGGNTIYF.

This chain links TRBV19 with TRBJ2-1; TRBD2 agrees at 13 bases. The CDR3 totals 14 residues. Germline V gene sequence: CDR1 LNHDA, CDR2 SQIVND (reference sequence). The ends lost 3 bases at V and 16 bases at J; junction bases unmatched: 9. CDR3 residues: CASSISLAGGPFFF. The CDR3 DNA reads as TGTGCCAGTAGTATTTCACTAGCGGGAGGGCCCTTTTTCTTC.

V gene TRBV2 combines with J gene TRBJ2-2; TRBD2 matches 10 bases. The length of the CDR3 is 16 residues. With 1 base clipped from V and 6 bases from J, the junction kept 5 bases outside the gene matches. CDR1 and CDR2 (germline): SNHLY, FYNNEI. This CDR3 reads CASSEGSGRASGELFF. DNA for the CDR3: TGTGCCAGCAGTGAAGGGAGCGGGAGGGCCTCCGGGGAGCTGTTTTTT. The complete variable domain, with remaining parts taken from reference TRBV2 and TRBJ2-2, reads EPEVTQTPSHQVTQMGQEVILRCVPISNHLYFYWYRQILGQKVEFLVSFYNNEISEKSEIFDDQFSVERPDGSNFTLKIRSTKLEDSAMYFCASSEGSGRASGELFFGEGSRLTVL.

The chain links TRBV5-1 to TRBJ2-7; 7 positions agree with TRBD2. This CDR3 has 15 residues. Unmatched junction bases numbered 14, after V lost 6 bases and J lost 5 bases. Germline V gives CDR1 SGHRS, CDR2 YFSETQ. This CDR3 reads CASTPGSGLDNEQYF. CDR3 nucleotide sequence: TGCGCCAGCACCCCCGGCTCAGGACTAGACAACGAGCAGTACTTC.

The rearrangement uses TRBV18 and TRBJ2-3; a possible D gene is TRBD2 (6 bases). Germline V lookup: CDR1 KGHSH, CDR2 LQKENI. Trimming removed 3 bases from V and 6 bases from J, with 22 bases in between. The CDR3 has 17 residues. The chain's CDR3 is CASSPASSIGEADTQYF. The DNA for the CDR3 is TGTGCCAGCTCACCGGCGTCCTCGATCGGGGAGGCCGATACGCAGTATTTT. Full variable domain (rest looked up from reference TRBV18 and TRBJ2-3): NAGVMQNPRHLVRRRGQEARLRCSPMKGHSHVYWYRQLPEEGLKFMVYLQKENIIDESGMPKERFSAEFPKEGPSILRIQQVVRGDSAAYFCASSPASSIGEADTQYFGPGTRLTVL.

CDR3 loop: CASSLERTATDTQYF. CDR3 bases: TGTGCCAGCAGCTTAGAGAGGACAGCGACAGATACGCAGTATTTT. This sequence joins TRBV11-2 and TRBJ2-3, with D tentatively TRBD1 (6 bases). V was cut by 0 bases and J by 3 bases, with 10 bases left in between. Germline assignment: CDR1 SGHAT and CDR2 FQNNGV. The CDR3 is 15 residues long.

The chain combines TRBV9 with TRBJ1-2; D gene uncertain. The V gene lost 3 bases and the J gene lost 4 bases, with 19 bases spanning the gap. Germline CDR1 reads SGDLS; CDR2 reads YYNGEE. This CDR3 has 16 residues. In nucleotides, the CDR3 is TGTGCCAGCAGCGACTCCGGGGTCGCGCTCACCTATGGCTACACCTTC. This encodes CASSDSGVALTYGYTF.

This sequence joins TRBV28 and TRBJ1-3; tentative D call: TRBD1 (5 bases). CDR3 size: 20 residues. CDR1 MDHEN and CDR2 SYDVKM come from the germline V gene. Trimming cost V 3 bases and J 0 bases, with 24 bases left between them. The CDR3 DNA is TGTGCCAGCAGTTTTGTGCGGGGGACTGCAACCTATAACTCTGGAAACACCATATATTTT. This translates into CASSFVRGTATYNSGNTIYF.